This is a list of T cell receptor beta chains from one sample in a study of blood T cell repertoires in COVID-19. Clones were read by immunoSEQ multiplex PCR, and TCRdb kept only the in-frame ones, dropping some. The data contain about 240,000 clones, roughly four fifths of them seen just once; the ten biggest clones take up approximately 9.6%. Sequencing was carried out using peripheral blood. These receptors were obtained from a woman of 80 years or more with acute or convalescent COVID-19. Each CDR3 is given with its conserved first and last residue. D genes are given only for firm matches. Size is stated for part of the rows, as once, few or many counts, or as a class when the clone is expanded.

D gene: .
V gene: TRBV19
J gene: TRBJ1-5
clone size: .
CDR3 protein: CATRDVNQPQHF
CDR3 DNA: TGTGCCACCCGAGATGTCAATCAGCCCCAGCATTTT

D gene: .
V gene: TRBV12-3/TRBV12-4
J gene: TRBJ1-1
clone size: .
CDR3 protein: CASSFRGGTEAFF
CDR3 DNA: TGTGCCAGCAGTTTTAGGGGGGGCACTGAAGCTTTCTTT

D gene: .
V gene: TRBV18
J gene: TRBJ2-1
clone size: .
CDR3 protein: CASAQDNEQFF
CDR3 DNA: TGTGCCAGCGCCCAGGACAATGAGCAGTTCTTC

D gene: TRBD1
V gene: TRBV3-1/TRBV3-2
J gene: TRBJ1-4
clone size: .
CDR3 protein: CASSRPTGGRVEKLFF
CDR3 DNA: TGTGCCAGCAGCCGTCCAACAGGGGGCAGAGTAGAAAAACTGTTTTTT

D gene: .
V gene: TRBV7-9
J gene: TRBJ2-3
clone size: once
CDR3 protein: CASSSTDTQYF
CDR3 DNA: TGTGCCAGCAGTTCTACAGATACGCAGTATTTT

D gene: TRBD1
V gene: TRBV6-5
J gene: TRBJ2-7
clone size: .
CDR3 protein: CASSYSWDRSYEQYF
CDR3 DNA: TGTGCCAGCAGTTACTCATGGGACAGATCCTACGAGCAGTACTTC

D gene: TRBD2
V gene: TRBV2
J gene: TRBJ2-5
clone size: .
CDR3 protein: CASSEASGEETQYF
CDR3 DNA: TGTGCCAGCAGTGAGGCTAGCGGAGAAGAGACCCAGTACTTC

D gene: .
V gene: TRBV27
J gene: TRBJ1-2
clone size: .
CDR3 protein: CASSLSGDNYGYTF
CDR3 DNA: TGTGCCAGCAGTTTATCAGGGGATAACTATGGCTACACCTTC

D gene: TRBD2
V gene: TRBV30
J gene: TRBJ2-2
clone size: .
CDR3 protein: CAWRATSAGELFF
CDR3 DNA: TGTGCCTGGAGGGCTACTAGCGCCGGGGAGCTGTTTTTT

D gene: TRBD1
V gene: TRBV7-9
J gene: TRBJ1-2
clone size: .
CDR3 protein: CASSLGEDRVYGYTF
CDR3 DNA: TGTGCCAGCAGCTTAGGAGAGGACAGGGTTTATGGCTACACCTTC

D gene: .
V gene: TRBV5-1
J gene: TRBJ1-3
clone size: .
CDR3 protein: CASSLNGGSGNTIYF
CDR3 DNA: TGCGCCAGCAGCTTGAACGGTGGCTCTGGAAACACCATATATTTT

D gene: TRBD1
V gene: TRBV7-3
J gene: TRBJ1-3
clone size: .
CDR3 protein: CASSPGTAGNTIYF
CDR3 DNA: TGTGCCAGCAGCCCGGGGACAGCTGGAAACACCATATATTTT

D gene: TRBD2
V gene: TRBV12-5
J gene: TRBJ2-7
clone size: .
CDR3 protein: CASRGVGGKQYF
CDR3 DNA: TGTGCTAGTCGGGGGGTAGGCGGGAAGCAGTACTTC

D gene: TRBD1
V gene: TRBV9
J gene: TRBJ2-2
clone size: .
CDR3 protein: CASSGDRGSTGELFF
CDR3 DNA: TGTGCCAGCAGCGGCGACAGGGGATCAACCGGGGAGCTGTTTTTT

D gene: TRBD1
V gene: TRBV2
J gene: TRBJ1-5
clone size: .
CDR3 protein: CASNQDRVGNQPQHF
CDR3 DNA: TGTGCCAGCAACCAGGACAGGGTTGGGAATCAGCCCCAGCATTTT

D gene: TRBD1
V gene: TRBV9
J gene: TRBJ2-4
clone size: .
CDR3 protein: CASSVGGQGSDIQYF
CDR3 DNA: TGTGCCAGCAGCGTAGGGGGACAGGGGTCGGACATTCAGTACTTC

D gene: TRBD1
V gene: TRBV19
J gene: TRBJ1-1
clone size: .
CDR3 protein: CASTGRTGTDRPDTEAFF
CDR3 DNA: TGTGCCAGTACCGGAAGAACAGGGACAGACCGGCCGGACACTGAAGCTTTCTTT

D gene: TRBD2
V gene: TRBV5-4
J gene: TRBJ2-3
clone size: few
CDR3 protein: CASSDGLAGAFRTQYF
CDR3 DNA: TGTGCCAGCAGCGACGGACTAGCGGGGGCCTTCCGGACGCAGTATTTT

D gene: TRBD1
V gene: TRBV30
J gene: TRBJ1-4
clone size: .
CDR3 protein: CAWRGQATEKLFF
CDR3 DNA: TGTGCCTGGAGGGGACAGGCCACGGAAAAACTGTTTTTT

D gene: TRBD1
V gene: TRBV5-4
J gene: TRBJ2-2
clone size: .
CDR3 protein: CASSYRGMWTGELFF
CDR3 DNA: TGTGCCAGCAGCTACAGGGGGATGTGGACCGGGGAGCTGTTTTTT

D gene: .
V gene: TRBV19
J gene: TRBJ1-5
clone size: .
CDR3 protein: CASSGRTVDSNQPQHF
CDR3 DNA: TGTGCCAGTAGTGGCAGGACAGTCGATAGCAATCAGCCCCAGCATTTT

D gene: .
V gene: TRBV19
J gene: TRBJ1-1
clone size: .
CDR3 protein: CASSSGVEATEAFF
CDR3 DNA: TGTGCCAGTAGTTCAGGGGTGGAAGCCACTGAAGCTTTCTTT

D gene: .
V gene: TRBV19
J gene: TRBJ2-2
clone size: .
CDR3 protein: CASSRARTGELFF
CDR3 DNA: TGTGCCAGTAGTAGGGCCCGCACCGGGGAGCTGTTTTTT

D gene: TRBD1
V gene: TRBV20-1
J gene: TRBJ1-1
clone size: .
CDR3 protein: CSASPTGVAFF
CDR3 DNA: TGCAGTGCTAGCCCCACAGGGGTGGCTTTCTTT

D gene: TRBD1
V gene: TRBV6-2/TRBV6-3
J gene: TRBJ2-5
clone size: .
CDR3 protein: CASSQTGGETQYF
CDR3 DNA: TGTGCCAGCAGTCAGACAGGGGGAGAGACCCAGTACTTC

D gene: TRBD1
V gene: TRBV19
J gene: TRBJ1-3
clone size: .
CDR3 protein: CASSIKGASGGNTIYF
CDR3 DNA: TGTGCCAGTAGTATAAAGGGGGCATCAGGAGGAAACACCATATATTTT

D gene: .
V gene: TRBV3-1/TRBV3-2
J gene: TRBJ1-1
clone size: .
CDR3 protein: CASSHWGDTEAFF
CDR3 DNA: TGTGCCAGCAGCCATTGGGGGGACACTGAAGCTTTCTTT

D gene: .
V gene: TRBV6-1
J gene: TRBJ1-5
clone size: few
CDR3 protein: CASSDGETSLYQPQHF
CDR3 DNA: TGTGCCAGCAGTGATGGGGAGACATCCCTTTATCAGCCCCAGCATTTT

D gene: TRBD1
V gene: TRBV19
J gene: TRBJ1-1
clone size: .
CDR3 protein: CASSTVTGGTEAFF
CDR3 DNA: TGTGCCAGTAGTACCGTAACAGGGGGCACTGAAGCTTTCTTT

D gene: .
V gene: TRBV27
J gene: TRBJ2-3
clone size: .
CDR3 protein: CASSLRAKDTQYF
CDR3 DNA: TGTGCCAGCAGTTTGCGGGCCAAAGATACGCAGTATTTT

D gene: TRBD1
V gene: TRBV3-1/TRBV3-2
J gene: TRBJ1-4
clone size: .
CDR3 protein: CASSPSDLQGLHNEKLFF
CDR3 DNA: TGTGCCAGCAGTCCCTCGGACTTACAGGGGCTTCATAATGAAAAACTGTTTTTT

D gene: .
V gene: TRBV19
J gene: TRBJ2-7
clone size: .
CDR3 protein: CASSSATYEQYF
CDR3 DNA: TGTGCCAGTAGTTCAGCGACGTACGAGCAGTACTTC

D gene: .
V gene: TRBV28
J gene: TRBJ2-7
clone size: .
CDR3 protein: CASSKGPVTYEQYF
CDR3 DNA: TGTGCCAGCAGTAAGGGGCCGGTTACCTACGAACAGTACTTC

D gene: .
V gene: TRBV5-6
J gene: TRBJ1-2
clone size: few
CDR3 protein: CASSLERGDYGYTF
CDR3 DNA: TGTGCCAGCAGCTTGGAAAGGGGTGACTATGGCTACACCTTC

D gene: .
V gene: TRBV2
J gene: TRBJ1-5
clone size: .
CDR3 protein: CASSVERDIAISREHF
CDR3 DNA: TGTGCCAGCAGTGTAGAGAGGGACATAGCAATCAGCCGCGAGCATTTT

D gene: .
V gene: TRBV2
J gene: TRBJ2-6
clone size: .
CDR3 protein: CARRAGANVLTF
CDR3 DNA: TGTGCCAGAAGAGCTGGGGCCAACGTCCTGACTTTC

D gene: .
V gene: TRBV13
J gene: TRBJ1-4
clone size: few
CDR3 protein: CASSSQGTNEKLFF
CDR3 DNA: TGTGCCAGCAGCTCCCAGGGGACTAATGAAAAACTGTTTTTT

D gene: TRBD1
V gene: TRBV7-2
J gene: TRBJ1-1
clone size: .
CDR3 protein: CASSSDRVTEAFF
CDR3 DNA: TGTGCCAGCAGCTCTGACAGGGTCACTGAAGCTTTCTTT

D gene: .
V gene: TRBV6-2/TRBV6-3
J gene: TRBJ1-3
clone size: .
CDR3 protein: CASSSPTVYPGNTIYF
CDR3 DNA: TGTGCCAGCAGTTCCCCGACAGTCTACCCTGGAAACACCATATATTTT